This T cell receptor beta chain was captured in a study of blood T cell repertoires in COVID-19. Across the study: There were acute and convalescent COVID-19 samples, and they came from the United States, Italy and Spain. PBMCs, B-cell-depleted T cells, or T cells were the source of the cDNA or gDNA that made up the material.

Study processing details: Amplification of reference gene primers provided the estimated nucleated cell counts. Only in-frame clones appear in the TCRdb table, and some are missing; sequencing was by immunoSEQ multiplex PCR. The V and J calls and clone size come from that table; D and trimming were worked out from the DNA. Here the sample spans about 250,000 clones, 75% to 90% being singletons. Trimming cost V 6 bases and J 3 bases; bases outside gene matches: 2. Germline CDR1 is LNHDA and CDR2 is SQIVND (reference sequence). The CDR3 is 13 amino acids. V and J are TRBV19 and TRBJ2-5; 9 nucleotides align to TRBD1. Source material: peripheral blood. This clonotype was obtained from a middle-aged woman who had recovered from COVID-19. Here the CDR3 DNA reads TGTGCCAGTAGCCGGGACAGGGAAGAGACCCAGTACTTC. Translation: CASSRDREETQYF.